This T cell receptor (beta chain) emerged from a study of early T cells in non-severe SARS-CoV-2 infection. Study information: Chains stayed unpaired after sequencing of bulk RNA from unsorted whole blood.

This clonotype has at least ten counts. The CDR3 is 16 amino acids. The V end was cut by 3 bases, the J end by 9 bases, with 21 bases between. Germline V gives CDR1 LGHDT, CDR2 YNNKEL (reference sequence). Tagging with unique molecular identifiers was applied to individual cDNA molecules. TCRdb re-analysed the 5' RACE reads in MiXCR, keeping a single row per CDR3 protein. The table lists over 45,000 distinct CDR3 sequences, approximately 5.6% of them singletons, with around 4.1% in the top ten. The receptor comes from an adult who was a healthcare worker with PCR-confirmed SARS-CoV-2 infection or an uninfected control (not recorded which). The sample was whole blood. V usage is TRBV3-1 and J usage is TRBJ2-1; D may be TRBD1 (5 bases). For the CDR3, the DNA is TGTGCCAGCAGCCAGCAGACAGCGCAATTAAGGGGTGAGCAGTTCTTC. Translating gives CASSQQTAQLRGEQFF.